The 2 T cell receptor beta chains below all came from one sample that was sequenced in a study of shared clonotypes between healthy human individuals. Assay: immunoSEQ multiplex PCR; the TCRdb copy retains only in-frame clones and omits some. There are approximately 710,000 clones in the sample; 90% occur only once, and about a third lies in the top ten. Sequencing was carried out using memory CD8+ T cells from PBMCs. Described subset: CD45RO+ cells pooled with CCR7-negative TemRA cells. These receptor sequences come from a man aged 18-30 years in good health. Some clones in this sample may be carry-over from other donors' samples.

The rearrangement joins TRBV5-1 to TRBJ2-3, with 12 bases that match TRBD2. The V segment lost 0 bases and the J segment 5 bases; nucleotides outside the gene matches: 7. CDR3 size: 17 residues. The V gene's germline CDR1 is SGHRS and CDR2 YFSETQ. CDR3 in DNA: TGCGCCAGCAGCTTGGCTAGCGGGAGGGCCCGCGAAGATACGCAGTATTTT. Translating gives CASSLASGRAREDTQYF.

In the case of this clone: Other nucleotide sequences from this sample produce the same CDR3. The CDR3 reads CASSWTGGLNTEAFF. Here the CDR3 DNA reads TGTGCCAGCAGTTGGACAGGAGGATTGAACACTGAAGCTTTCTTT. This chain uses TRBV27 with TRBJ1-1; 7 positions agree with TRBD1. Germline V gene lookup returns CDR1 MNHEY and CDR2 SMNVEV (reference sequence). The CDR3 contains 15 residues. Trimming cost V 4 bases and J 0 bases; bases outside gene matches: 5.